The 30 T cell receptor beta chains in this list originate from one sample, sequenced in a study of blood T cell repertoires in COVID-19. Sequencing used immunoSEQ multiplex PCR; TCRdb keeps in-frame clones, though not all of them. The table lists approximately 80,000 clones, over 65% of them singletons, with approximately 5.8% in the top ten. Sequencing used peripheral blood. The receptors originated from a man aged 45-60 years with active or convalescent COVID-19.

The chain combines TRBV19 with TRBJ2-3; 9 bases match TRBD1. From germline, CDR1 is LNHDA and CDR2 SQIVND (reference sequence). The V segment lost 6 bases and the J segment 0 bases; nucleotides outside the gene matches: 4. CDR3 length: 15 residues. CDR3 bases: TGTGCCAGTAGCCTGGACAGGGGAAGCACAGATACGCAGTATTTT. The encoded protein is CASSLDRGSTDTQYF.

The table lists this clone with a count of one. The chain has TRBV13 and TRBJ2-5; 8 positions match TRBD1. V dropped 7 bases and J dropped 5; count of bases not matched to a gene: 12. The CDR3 extends over 15 amino acids. Germline assignment: CDR1 PRHDT and CDR2 FYEKMQ (reference sequence). CDR3 sequence reads: CASTRQGLWGETQYF. In DNA form, the CDR3 reads TGTGCCAGCACCCGACAGGGGTTGTGGGGTGAGACCCAGTACTTC.

This clone was recorded only once. This sequence joins TRBV5-1 and TRBJ2-1, with 8 bases lining up with TRBD2. In germline, CDR1 is SGHRS, CDR2 YFSETQ. The trim removed 8 bases at V and 8 bases at J, leaving 12 bases unmatched. This CDR3 comprises 14 residues. The CDR3 spells CASGPGGGRDEQFF. The CDR3 DNA is TGCGCCAGTGGCCCCGGGGGGGGGCGGGATGAGCAGTTCTTC.

This sequence joins TRBV4-3 and TRBJ1-3; unclear D gene. The V and J ends lost 1 base and 0 bases respectively, with 16 bases between them. Germline V gene data show CDR1 as LGHNA and CDR2 as YSLEER. This CDR3 has 18 residues. CDR3 coding DNA: TGCGCCAGCAGCCAAGGAGGCGGGCAGAGCAACTCTGGAAACACCATATATTTT. Translating gives CASSQGGGQSNSGNTIYF.

The chain carries TRBV5-6 and TRBJ1-2; D is possibly TRBD1 (5 bases). The V gene's germline CDR1 is SGHDT and CDR2 YYEEEE. This CDR3 has 13 residues. Trimming pared 2 bases from V and 5 bases from J, leaving 10 bases between. This CDR3 is CASSFRAGYGYTF. CDR3 DNA: TGTGCCAGCAGCTTCAGGGCGGGGTATGGCTACACCTTC.

The rearrangement joins TRBV10-3 to TRBJ1-2; D gene ambiguous. V shed 0 bases and J shed 0 bases, with 14 bases lying between them. Germline V lookup: CDR1 ENHRY, CDR2 SYGVKD. This CDR3 contains 17 residues. The CDR3 reads CAISESISPVTNYGYTF. The CDR3 DNA follows: TGTGCCATCAGTGAGTCGATCTCTCCAGTTACTAACTATGGCTACACCTTC.

V usage is TRBV7-6 and J usage is TRBJ1-1; 8 bases are shared with TRBD1. Trimming at V came to 3 bases and at J to 6 bases, leaving 12 bases not matched to a gene. The CDR3 sequence is 16 residues long. Germline V gene data show CDR1 as SGHVS and CDR2 as FNYEAQ. In nucleotides, the CDR3 is TGTGCCAGCAGCTTCCGACAGGGGACGGGGGAGGCTGAAGCTTTCTTT. It specifies CASSFRQGTGEAEAFF.

The rearrangement uses TRBV24-1 and TRBJ2-1, with 7 bases identical to TRBD1. Trimming took 3 bases from V and 0 from J; bases not matched to a gene: 4. The CDR3 has 16 residues. Looked up from germline, CDR1 is KGHDR and CDR2 is SFDVKD. CDR3 region: CATSDNRGSSYNEQFF. CDR3 nucleotide sequence: TGTGCCACCAGTGATAACAGGGGAAGCTCCTACAATGAGCAGTTCTTC.

J is TRBJ2-3 and V is TRBV11-1; D may be TRBD1 (6 bases). The CDR3 runs to 16 residues. The germline V gene encodes CDR1 SGHAT and CDR2 FQDESV (reference sequence). V was trimmed by 3 bases and J by 6 bases, leaving 19 bases between them. CDR3 loop: CASSLGMTTTGDTQYF. DNA for the CDR3: TGTGCCAGCAGCTTGGGGATGACGACCACAGGGGATACGCAGTATTTT.

The chain employs TRBV7-9 and TRBJ2-1; the D is unclear. Trimming removed 2 bases from V and 9 bases from J, with 8 bases in between. Germline V gene sequence: CDR1 SEHNR, CDR2 FQNEAQ (reference sequence). The CDR3 loop spans 12 amino acids. DNA for the CDR3: TGTGCCAGCAGCTTAAGTAGCTTTGAGCAGTTCTTC. Encoded protein: CASSLSSFEQFF.

The chain links TRBV7-9 to TRBJ2-7; the D is unclear. The CDR3 loop spans 14 amino acids. The ends were cut back, 3 bases at V and 2 bases at J, with 11 bases in the middle. CDR1 SEHNR and CDR2 FQNEAQ come from the germline V gene (reference sequence). CDR3 residues: CASSLGSTAYEQYF. The CDR3 region has the DNA TGTGCCAGCAGCTTGGGCAGCACAGCCTACGAGCAGTACTTC.

The genes are TRBV5-4 and TRBJ2-1, with TRBD2 matching over 12 bases. Germline V gives CDR1 SGHNT, CDR2 YYREEE (reference sequence). Trimming at V came to 3 bases and at J to 10 bases, leaving 14 bases not matched to a gene. This CDR3 region has 17 residues. As DNA, the CDR3 is TGTGCCAGCAGCTCGGCCACGGCTAGCGGGGGGGCAAAAGAGCAGTTCTTC. The encoded protein is CASSSATASGGAKEQFF.

V gene TRBV19 combines with J gene TRBJ1-1; possible D gene TRBD1, 6 bases. Per the germline V gene, CDR1 is LNHDA and CDR2 is SQIVND (reference sequence). Trimming left V 6 bases short and J 1 base short, with 9 bases between. The CDR3 has 13 amino acids. The CDR3 bases are TGTGCCAGTAGCATGACAGGGAACACTGAAGCTTTCTTT. Its protein is CASSMTGNTEAFF.

This clone came up a few times. The V call is TRBV2, the J call TRBJ1-5; D is uncertain. This CDR3 region has 12 residues. Germline CDR1 reads SNHLY; CDR2 reads FYNNEI. Trimming cost V 5 bases and J 15 bases, with 17 bases left between them. CDR3 nucleotide sequence: TGTGCCAGCAGTCCTCGGGGAGGGCCTACGCATTTT. The encoded protein is CASSPRGGPTHF.

This clone was observed a few times. The rearrangement uses TRBV5-1 and TRBJ2-5; 9 bases agree with TRBD2. CDR3 length: 16 amino acids. The junction had 5 bases not matched to a gene; V was cut back by 0 bases and J by 2 bases. Germline CDR1 reads SGHRS; CDR2 reads YFSETQ. This CDR3 is CASSLAGSGGQETQYF. The CDR3 DNA is TGCGCCAGCAGCTTGGCCGGTAGCGGGGGACAAGAGACCCAGTACTTC.

In nucleotides, the CDR3 is TGTGCCAGCAGCCAAGACAGTAGCGGGGGACACAATGAGCAGTTCTTC. The encoded protein is CASSQDSSGGHNEQFF. This rearrangement joins TRBV3-1 (or the pseudogene TRBV3-2) to TRBJ2-1, with TRBD2 matching 9 bases. CDR3 length: 16 residues. In germline, CDR1 is LGHDT, CDR2 YNNKEL (reference sequence). The V and J ends lost 0 bases and 5 bases, in that order; junction bases with no gene match: 5.

The CDR3 sequence: CASSLGSGQPQPQHF. The CDR3 bases are TGTGCCAGCAGCTTAGGTTCTGGGCAGCCCCAGCCCCAGCATTTT. The chain joins TRBV7-2 to TRBJ1-5; D is unclear. Looked up from germline, CDR1 is SGHTA and CDR2 is FQGNSA. The length of the CDR3 is 15 residues. Trimming pared 1 base from V and 7 bases from J, leaving 14 bases between.

This clone appeared a single time. V usage is TRBV6-5 and J usage is TRBJ2-1; D is uncertain. This CDR3 spans 13 amino acids. The germline gives CDR1 MNHEY, CDR2 SVGAGI. Trimming cost V 2 bases and J 9 bases, with 11 bases left between them. This chain's CDR3 is CASSYGFAGEQFF. The CDR3 DNA is TGTGCCAGCAGTTACGGGTTTGCAGGTGAGCAGTTCTTC.

The chain is built from TRBV6-5 and TRBJ2-5; weak D call: TRBD1 (6 bases). Trimming stripped 6 bases from V and 1 base from J, with 15 bases between. Germline CDR1 is MNHEY and CDR2 is SVGAGI. The CDR3 is made up of 15 amino acids. CDR3 region: CASRSTGTPQETQYF. The CDR3 DNA reads TGTGCCAGCAGAAGCACCGGGACACCCCAAGAGACCCAGTACTTC.

This clone was picked up one time. Written as DNA, the CDR3 is TGTGCCAGCAGCCAGAACAGGGACACTGAAGCTTTCTTT. It is translated as CASSQNRDTEAFF. This chain connects TRBV3-1 (or the pseudogene TRBV3-2) to TRBJ1-1, with D possibly TRBD1 on 6 matching bases. Germline-derived CDR1 and CDR2 are LGHDT and YNNKEL (reference sequence). The CDR3 has 13 amino acids. V dropped 3 bases and J dropped 3 bases, with 8 bases sitting between them.

The chain is built from TRBV9 and TRBJ1-1; 7 nucleotides match TRBD1. CDR3 length equals 15 residues. Germline V gene data show CDR1 as SGDLS and CDR2 as YYNGEE. The V gene end was trimmed by 4 bases and the J gene end by 4 bases; junction bases not matched to a gene: 10. The CDR3 here is CASSTIQGVGTEAFF. The CDR3 region has the DNA TGTGCCAGCAGCACGATCCAGGGGGTCGGCACTGAAGCTTTCTTT.

The DNA for the CDR3 is TGCGCCAGCAGCCTCGCCTTAGCGGGGGTCAATGAGCAGTTCTTC. Its translation: CASSLALAGVNEQFF. The chain uses TRBV5-1 and TRBJ2-1; 9 bases are a match to TRBD2. The V segment lost 4 bases and the J segment 6 bases; nucleotides outside the gene matches: 8. Germline-derived CDR1 and CDR2 are SGHRS and YFSETQ. CDR3 length equals 15 residues.

A few counts support this clone. The chain employs TRBV7-2 and TRBJ2-1; 9 nucleotides align to TRBD1. The CDR3 is 16 residues long. The V gene end was trimmed by 0 bases and the J gene end by 6 bases; junction bases not matched to a gene: 6. Looked up from germline, CDR1 is SGHTA and CDR2 is FQGNSA. The CDR3 loop is CASSLATGQGINEQFF. CDR3 DNA: TGTGCCAGCAGCTTAGCTACGGGACAGGGTATCAATGAGCAGTTCTTC.

This clone was seen just once. The chain has TRBV6-5 and TRBJ1-2; D ambiguous. The length of the CDR3 is 11 residues. The V gene's germline CDR1 is MNHEY and CDR2 SVGAGI. V was clipped by 2 bases and J by 6 bases, with 4 bases between them. CDR3 in DNA: TGTGCCAGCAGTTACGCGGATGGCTACACCTTC. Protein: CASSYADGYTF.

J is TRBJ2-7 and V is TRBV6-2 or TRBV6-3; TRBD2 is a possible D gene (5 bases). The CDR3 extends over 16 amino acids. CDR1 is MNHEY and CDR2 is SVGEGT in the germline V gene. The V and J ends lost 2 bases and 2 bases respectively, with 16 bases between them. CDR3 residues: CASSYPGGPRPYEQYF. CDR3 nucleotide sequence: TGTGCCAGCAGTTACCCCGGAGGACCTAGACCCTACGAGCAGTACTTC.

This clone was found once. This chain joins TRBV7-2 and TRBJ2-2; 7 bases fit TRBD1. J was trimmed by 7 bases and V by 4 bases; bases with no gene match: 9. Germline lookup yields CDR1 SGHTA and CDR2 FQGNSA. The CDR3 covers 15 residues. The CDR3 spells CASSSQGNLYGELFF. As DNA, the CDR3 is TGTGCCAGCAGCTCACAGGGGAATTTATACGGGGAGCTGTTTTTT.

The V gene is TRBV11-3, the J gene TRBJ2-1; 8 bases match TRBD1. V trimming: 4 bases; J trimming: 8 bases; junction bases outside the gene matches: 10. CDR3 size: 15 residues. CDR1 SGHNT and CDR2 YENEEA come from the germline V gene. This CDR3 is CASSSYSGQGDEQFF. For the CDR3, the DNA is TGTGCCAGCAGCTCATATTCAGGACAGGGCGATGAGCAGTTCTTC.

This chain uses TRBV5-8 with TRBJ2-7; 7 bases align to TRBD1. Looked up from germline, CDR1 is SGHTS and CDR2 is YDEGEE. Losses at the gene ends were 4 bases for V and 4 bases for J; bases not matched to a gene: 11. The CDR3 has 15 amino acids. In nucleotides, the CDR3 is TGTGCCAGCAGCCGCCGGAGGACAGGTTCTTACGAGCAGTACTTC. Protein sequence: CASSRRRTGSYEQYF.

The chain employs TRBV9 and TRBJ2-1, with 9 bases identical to TRBD1. This CDR3 spans 13 amino acids. Germline trimming cut 4 bases from V and 9 bases from J; bases unmatched to any gene: 5. CDR1 is SGDLS, CDR2 YYNGEE, per germline. This chain's CDR3 is CASSIRQGGEQFF. In DNA form, the CDR3 reads TGTGCCAGCAGCATCAGACAGGGGGGTGAGCAGTTCTTC.

The chain joins TRBV25-1 to TRBJ2-5; D perhaps matches TRBD1 (5 bases). This CDR3 has 16 amino acids. CDR1 MGHDK and CDR2 SYGVNS come from the germline V gene. The V gene lost 4 bases and the J gene lost 2 bases, with 17 bases spanning the gap. The CDR3 here is CASSGLSRGRQETQYF. The CDR3 coding sequence is TGTGCCAGCAGTGGGCTGTCTAGGGGTCGGCAAGAGACCCAGTACTTC. The entire variable domain, with the rest obtained from reference TRBV25-1 and TRBJ2-5, is as follows: EADIYQTPRYLVIGTGKKITLECSQTMGHDKMYWYQQDPGMELHLIHYSYGVNSTEKGDLSSESTVSRIRTEHFPLTLESARPSHTSQYLCASSGLSRGRQETQYFGPGTRLLVL.